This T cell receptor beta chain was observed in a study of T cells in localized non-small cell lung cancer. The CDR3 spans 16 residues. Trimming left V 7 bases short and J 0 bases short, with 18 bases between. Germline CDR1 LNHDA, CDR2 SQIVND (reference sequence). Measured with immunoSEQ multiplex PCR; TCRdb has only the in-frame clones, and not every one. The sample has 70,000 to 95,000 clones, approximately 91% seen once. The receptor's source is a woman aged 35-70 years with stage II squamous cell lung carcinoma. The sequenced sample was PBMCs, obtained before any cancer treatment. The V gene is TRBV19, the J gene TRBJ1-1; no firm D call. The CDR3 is CASKKSSGSLNTEAFF. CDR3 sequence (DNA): TGTGCCAGTAAAAAGAGTTCGGGCAGCTTGAACACTGAAGCTTTCTTT.